One and the same sample provided the 21 T cell receptor beta chains below, sequenced in a study of T cells expressing NK-cell markers. TCRdb re-analyzed the 5' RACE reads; it lists each CDR3 protein once, without DNA. This sample's table reports fewer than 400,000 distinct CDR3 sequences. Sequencing input: blood T cells: a sorted CD56 or NKG2C T cell subset, CD4+ or CD8+ T cells, or bulk PBMC T cells (not recorded which). These receptors were taken from a man aged 18-69 years in good health.

This chain connects TRBV18 to TRBJ2-3; TCRdb names TRBD2, which stays unverified in the absence of DNA. This CDR3 spans 17 amino acids. Germline CDR1 KGHSH, CDR2 LQKENI. CDR3 sequence: CASSPTGPPSGWDTQYF.

The rearrangement links TRBV6-5 to TRBJ2-5; TCRdb reports TRBD1, a call that lacks DNA to check it against. Germline V gives CDR1 MNHEY, CDR2 SVGAGI. The CDR3 sequence is 18 residues long. Here the CDR3 reads CASSYPRTGTGVGETQYF.

The chain employs TRBV24-1 and TRBJ2-1; TCRdb selects TRBD1, and the lack of DNA leaves this call unchecked. Germline V gene sequence: CDR1 KGHDR, CDR2 SFDVKD. This CDR3 region has 16 residues. CDR3 sequence reads: CATSDYRGVNGNEQFF.

The genes are TRBV20-1 and TRBJ1-2. The CDR3 contains 11 residues. The germline V gene encodes CDR1 DFQATT and CDR2 SNEGSKA (reference sequence). The CDR3: CSAADNYGYTF.

The rearrangement links TRBV11-2 to TRBJ2-5; TCRdb selects TRBD1, and the lack of DNA leaves this call unchecked. The germline CDR1 and CDR2 sequences are SGHAT and FQNNGV. CDR3 length: 14 residues. Here the CDR3 reads CASSPVGVEETQYF.

The chain recombines TRBV20-1 with TRBJ1-6; absent DNA, TCRdb's TRBD1 call cannot be checked. The CDR3 length is 14 residues. Germline values: CDR1 DFQATT, CDR2 SNEGSKA (reference sequence). CDR3 sequence: CSARAGVWNSPLHF.

This chain connects TRBV5-1 to TRBJ2-6; TCRdb proposes TRBD1, but this gene call is untestable without DNA. Per germline, CDR1 SGHRS and CDR2 YFSETQ. CDR3 length: 17 residues. CDR3 residues: CASGYRLTNSGANVLTF.

This chain joins TRBV7-9 and TRBJ1-1; TCRdb reports TRBD1, a call that lacks DNA to check it against. Germline-derived CDR1 and CDR2 are SEHNR and FQNEAQ (reference sequence). The CDR3 has 15 residues. This CDR3 is CASSLGRQGNTEAFF.

The V call is TRBV28, the J call TRBJ1-2. Germline V gives CDR1 MDHEN, CDR2 SYDVKM. This CDR3 region has 15 residues. CDR3 in amino acids: CASSPTLEGNYGYTF.

The chain is built from TRBV7-2 and TRBJ2-3; the D call from TCRdb, TRBD2, cannot be confirmed without DNA. From germline, CDR1 is SGHTA and CDR2 FQGNSA. CDR3 length equals 15 residues. The CDR3 sequence is CASSLSLTSGDTQYF.

The CDR3 protein is CASFFQGSQYF. V is TRBV3-1 and J is TRBJ2-5. This CDR3 region has 11 residues. Germline assignment: CDR1 LGHDT and CDR2 YNNKEL (reference sequence).

The J gene is TRBJ1-2, the V gene TRBV5-1; as DNA is missing, the TRBD1 call by TCRdb cannot be tested. From germline, CDR1 is SGHRS and CDR2 YFSETQ. The CDR3 totals 15 residues. The CDR3 sequence: CASSPDPGVRSGYTF.

This rearrangement joins TRBV5-1 to TRBJ2-3; with no DNA, the TCRdb D assignment of TRBD1 cannot be verified. This CDR3 is built from 14 residues. Germline CDR1 and CDR2: SGHRS and YFSETQ. The CDR3 loop reads CASSLERREDTQYF.

The chain employs TRBV12-3 or TRBV12-4 and TRBJ1-2. CDR3 size: 14 residues. CDR3: CASSLALRDYGYTF.

The CDR3 region is CASSLTGERSPLHF. The chain employs TRBV7-9 and TRBJ1-6; TCRdb selects TRBD1, and the lack of DNA leaves this call unchecked. Germline-derived CDR1 and CDR2 are SEHNR and FQNEAQ (reference sequence). The CDR3 consists of 14 residues.

The chain recombines TRBV11-2 with TRBJ2-3; TCRdb lists TRBD2, though no DNA is available to test this call. Germline V gives CDR1 SGHAT, CDR2 FQNNGV. The CDR3 loop spans 15 amino acids. The CDR3 sequence: CASSLQGLVLDTQYF.

This sequence joins TRBV10-3 and TRBJ1-4. This CDR3 has 12 residues. Germline CDR1 and CDR2: ENHRY and SYGVKD. CDR3 loop: CAISEVGEKLFF.

The chain joins TRBV21-1 to TRBJ2-4; the D call from TCRdb, TRBD1, cannot be confirmed without DNA. TRBV21-1 is a known pseudogene. The CDR3 has 14 residues. The CDR3 spells CASSKCLRGNIQYF.

The J gene is TRBJ2-7, the V gene TRBV6-1; TCRdb returns TRBD1, unconfirmable since there is no DNA. From germline, CDR1 is MNHNS and CDR2 SASEGT. CDR3 length: 15 amino acids. The CDR3: CASVGWGTGGNEQYF.

The genes are TRBV11-2 and TRBJ2-1; TCRdb indicates TRBD2, and absent DNA this call remains unverified. The CDR3 is 19 amino acids. CDR1 and CDR2 (germline): SGHAT, FQNNGV. CDR3 region: CASSFRLSSGVSSYNEQFF.

The genes are TRBV12-3 or TRBV12-4 and TRBJ2-1; the D call from TCRdb, TRBD1, cannot be confirmed without DNA. CDR3 length equals 15 residues. The CDR3 region is CASRPRDMPDSEQFF.